This T cell receptor (beta chain) was sequenced for a study of human T cells and chemical hapten exposure. Background on the study: Small discrepancies in pooled library volume mainly accounted for the varying TCR yields per sample.

This CDR3 spans 15 amino acids. V lost 2 bases to trimming and J lost 4 bases, with 11 bases between them. Per the germline V gene, CDR1 is LGHDT and CDR2 is YNNKEL (reference sequence). Broader study findings: Those TCRs sitting above 1 in 1000 frequency stayed the same with DPC sensitization.

How the authors handled the data: A per-sample median of around 100,000 TCRs was observed, with counts ranging from roughly 23,224 to 700,000. TCRdb independently ran MiXCR on the RACE reads; one entry per CDR3 protein. TCRdb, not the authors, supplied the V and J calls. The data show around 130,000 distinct CDR3 sequences, more than 7.5% seen once. This clonotype was seen at least ten times. As yet, its antigen is unknown. Documented time point: healthy volunteer bleed at 2 weeks. Whole blood that had not been fractionated was the source of extracted total RNA. J is TRBJ1-4 and V is TRBV3-1; D is unresolved. Sequencing used whole blood. The TCR originated in a male donor in good health. Some clones in this sample may be carry-over from other donors' samples. The CDR3 DNA reads as TGTGCCAGCAGCCAACACTCACACCGTAATGAAAAACTGTTTTTT. It encodes CASSQHSHRNEKLFF.